Listed below are T cell receptor beta chains from one sample, sequenced in a study of cytomegalovirus exposure and HLA in healthy donors. Assay: immunoSEQ multiplex PCR; the TCRdb copy retains only in-frame clones and omits some. In the table there are over 150,000 clones, around 79% of which are singletons. The sequenced sample consisted of PBMCs. All receptors derive from a man between 18 and 29 years old in good health and CMV-seronegative. CDR3s include the opening cysteine and the closing phenylalanine or tryptophan. Fields, in order: J gene, clone size, D gene, V gene, CDR3 protein, CDR3 DNA. D genes are given only for firm matches. Not all rows give a size; the values are once, few, many and, for expanded clones, a class.

>TRBJ2-1|NA|NA|TRBV5-1
CASSLTVSSYNEQFF
TGCGCCAGCAGCCTGACAGTAAGCTCCTACAATGAGCAGTTCTTC
>TRBJ1-6|few|NA|TRBV19
CASSITGLNSPLHF
TGTGCCAGTAGTATTACAGGTCTTAATTCACCCCTCCACTTT
>TRBJ2-5|NA|NA|TRBV5-1
CASSTPLSRETQYF
TGCGCCAGCAGCACACCCCTATCTAGGGAGACCCAGTACTTC
>TRBJ2-1|few|TRBD2|TRBV6-4
CASSRTSGVGDEQFF
TGTGCCAGCAGTCGGACTAGCGGGGTAGGGGATGAGCAGTTCTTC
>TRBJ1-3|NA|NA|TRBV6-5
CASSKGFSGNTIYF
TGTGCCAGCAGTAAGGGGTTTTCTGGAAACACCATATATTTT
>TRBJ1-2|once|TRBD1|TRBV27
CASSSKTGPGGRGYTF
TGTGCCAGCAGCTCCAAAACCGGGCCAGGGGGCCGTGGCTACACCTTC
>TRBJ2-2|NA|NA|TRBV6-1
CASGRTLNTGELFF
TGTGCCAGCGGGCGGACATTGAACACCGGGGAGCTGTTTTTT
>TRBJ2-6|few|NA|TRBV18
CASSPRSSGANGLTF
TGTGCCAGCTCACCACGGAGCTCTGGGGCCAACGGCCTGACTTTC
>TRBJ2-1|NA|NA|TRBV7-3
CASSLVRREEQFF
TGTGCCAGCAGCTTAGTACGCCGGGAAGAGCAGTTCTTC
>TRBJ1-1|NA|NA|TRBV4-3
CASSQDLPGMNTEAFF
TGCGCCAGCAGCCAAGATTTACCGGGTATGAACACTGAAGCTTTCTTT
>TRBJ1-1|NA|TRBD1|TRBV11-3
CASSATGDTEAFF
TGTGCCAGCAGCGCTACAGGGGACACTGAAGCTTTCTTT
>TRBJ2-7|few|NA|TRBV19
CASSTRQGAGEQYF
TGTGCCAGTAGTACGCGACAGGGAGCGGGCGAGCAGTACTTC
>TRBJ1-1|NA|NA|TRBV2
CASILYYTEAFF
TGTGCCAGCATATTATACTACACTGAAGCTTTCTTT
>TRBJ2-5|NA|NA|TRBV10-3
CAISDPGLLPTQYF
TGTGCCATCAGTGATCCGGGACTCCTTCCGACCCAGTACTTC
>TRBJ1-2|NA|NA|TRBV18
CASSPGTDYGYTF
TGTGCCAGCTCACCAGGTACAGACTATGGCTACACCTTC
>TRBJ2-5|few|NA|TRBV6-5
CASKPLNAETQYF
TGTGCCAGTAAACCCCTCAATGCGGAGACCCAGTACTTC
>TRBJ2-3|NA|NA|TRBV5-6
CASSSEGTDTQYF
TGTGCCAGCAGCTCTGAGGGCACAGATACGCAGTATTTT
>TRBJ2-7|NA|NA|TRBV7-2
CASSLYPGPRAYEQYF
TGTGCCAGCAGCTTATACCCCGGGCCCAGGGCGTACGAGCAGTACTTC
>TRBJ1-6|NA|TRBD1|TRBV5-6
CASSGRDSNSPLHF
TGTGCCAGCAGCGGCCGGGACAGCAATTCACCCCTCCACTTT
>TRBJ2-3|NA|TRBD2|TRBV5-1
CASSLSAGGRSLTDTQYF
TGCGCCAGCAGCTTGTCAGCGGGGGGCCGTTCTCTCACAGATACGCAGTATTTT
>TRBJ2-3|NA|NA|TRBV29-1
CSGQTDTQYF
TGCAGCGGGCAGACAGATACGCAGTATTTT
>TRBJ1-5|NA|NA|TRBV6-1
CASSEEAGFNQPQHF
TGTGCCAGCAGTGAAGAAGCAGGGTTTAATCAGCCCCAGCATTTT
>TRBJ2-7|NA|NA|TRBV7-9
CASSLEAARVGEQYF
TGTGCCAGCAGCTTAGAGGCGGCGCGGGTGGGCGAGCAGTACTTC
>TRBJ2-3|NA|TRBD2|TRBV19
CASSIAGAGTQYF
TGTGCCAGTAGTATTGCCGGAGCGGGGACGCAGTATTTT
>TRBJ2-6|NA|NA|TRBV7-9
CASRMKQGFGANVLTF
TGTGCCAGCAGAATGAAACAGGGCTTTGGGGCCAACGTCCTGACTTTC
>TRBJ2-1|NA|TRBD2|TRBV5-1
CASSLPASGGPYNEQFF
TGCGCCAGCAGCTTGCCGGCTAGCGGGGGGCCCTACAATGAGCAGTTCTTC